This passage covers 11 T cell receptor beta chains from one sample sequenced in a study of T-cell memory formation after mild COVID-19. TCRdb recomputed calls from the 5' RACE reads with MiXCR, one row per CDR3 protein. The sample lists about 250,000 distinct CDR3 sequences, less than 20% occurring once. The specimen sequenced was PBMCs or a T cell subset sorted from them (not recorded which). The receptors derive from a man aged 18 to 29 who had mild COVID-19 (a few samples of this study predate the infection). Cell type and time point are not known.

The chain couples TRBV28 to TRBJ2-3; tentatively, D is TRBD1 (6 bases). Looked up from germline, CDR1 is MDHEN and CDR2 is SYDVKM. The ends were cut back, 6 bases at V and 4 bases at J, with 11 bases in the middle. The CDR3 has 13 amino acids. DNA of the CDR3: TGTGCCAGCAGACCAGCAGGGGCAGATACGCAGTATTTT. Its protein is CASRPAGADTQYF.

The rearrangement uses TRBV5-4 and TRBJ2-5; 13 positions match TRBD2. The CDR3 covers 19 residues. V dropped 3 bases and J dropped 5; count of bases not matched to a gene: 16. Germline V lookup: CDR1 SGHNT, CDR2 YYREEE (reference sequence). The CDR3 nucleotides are TGTGCCAGCAGCTCCGGGACTAGCGGGGATGGTGGCCGGGTGGAGACCCAGTACTTC. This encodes CASSSGTSGDGGRVETQYF.

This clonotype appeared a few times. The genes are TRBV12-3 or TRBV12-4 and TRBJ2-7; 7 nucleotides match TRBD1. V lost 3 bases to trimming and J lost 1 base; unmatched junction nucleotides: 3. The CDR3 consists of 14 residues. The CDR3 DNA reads TGTGCCAGCAGTTTTCAGGACAGGTCCTACGAGCAGTACTTC. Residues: CASSFQDRSYEQYF.

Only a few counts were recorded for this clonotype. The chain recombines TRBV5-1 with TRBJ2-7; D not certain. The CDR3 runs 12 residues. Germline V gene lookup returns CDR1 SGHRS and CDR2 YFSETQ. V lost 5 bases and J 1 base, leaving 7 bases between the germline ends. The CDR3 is CASREQSYEQYF. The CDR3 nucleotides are TGCGCCAGCAGGGAGCAATCCTACGAGCAGTACTTC.

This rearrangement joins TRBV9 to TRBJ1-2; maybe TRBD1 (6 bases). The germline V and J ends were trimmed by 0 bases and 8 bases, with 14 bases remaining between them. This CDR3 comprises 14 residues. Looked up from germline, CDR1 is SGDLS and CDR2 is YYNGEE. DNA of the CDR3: TGTGCCAGCAGCGTAGATCCAGGGGCCGTCGGCTACACCTTC. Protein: CASSVDPGAVGYTF. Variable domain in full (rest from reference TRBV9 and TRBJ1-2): DSGVTQTPKHLITATGQRVTLRCSPRSGDLSVYWYQQSLDQGLQFLIQYYNGEERAKGNILERFSAQQFPDLHSELNLSSLELGDSALYFCASSVDPGAVGYTFGSGTRLTVV.

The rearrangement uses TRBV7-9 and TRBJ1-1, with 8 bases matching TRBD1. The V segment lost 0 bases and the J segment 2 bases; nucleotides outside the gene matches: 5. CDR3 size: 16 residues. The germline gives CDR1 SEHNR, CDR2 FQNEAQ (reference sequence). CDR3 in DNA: TGTGCCAGCAGCTTAGCTCTGGGACAGGCTAACACTGAAGCTTTCTTT. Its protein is CASSLALGQANTEAFF.

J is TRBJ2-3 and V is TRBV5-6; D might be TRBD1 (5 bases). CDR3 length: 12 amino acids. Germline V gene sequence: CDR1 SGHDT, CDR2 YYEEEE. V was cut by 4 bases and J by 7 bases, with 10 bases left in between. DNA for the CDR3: TGTGCCAGCAGCAGACAGCCTAATACGCAGTATTTT. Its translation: CASSRQPNTQYF.

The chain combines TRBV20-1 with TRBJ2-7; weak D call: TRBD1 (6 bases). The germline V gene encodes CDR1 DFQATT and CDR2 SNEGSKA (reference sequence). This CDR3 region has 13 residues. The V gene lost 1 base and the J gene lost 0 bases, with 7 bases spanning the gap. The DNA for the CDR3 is TGCAGTGCTAGAGGACAGGACTCCTACGAGCAGTACGTC. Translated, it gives CSARGQDSYEQYV.

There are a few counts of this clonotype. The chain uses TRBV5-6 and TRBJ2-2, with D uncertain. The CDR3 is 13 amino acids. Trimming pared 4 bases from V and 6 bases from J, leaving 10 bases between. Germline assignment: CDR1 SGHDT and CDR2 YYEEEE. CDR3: CASSLKLAGELFF. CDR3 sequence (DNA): TGTGCCAGCAGCCTTAAATTGGCCGGGGAGCTGTTTTTT.

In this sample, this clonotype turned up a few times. CDR3 sequence (DNA): TGTGCCAGCAGTTACTCAGTGGGCTTAGTATCCCAGCAGTACTTC. Translated: CASSYSVGLVSQQYF. This rearrangement joins TRBV6-5 to TRBJ2-7; D is undetermined. The CDR3 extends over 15 amino acids. Germline lookup yields CDR1 MNHEY and CDR2 SVGAGI. With 0 bases removed from V and 8 bases from J, the gap between germline ends came to 17 bases.

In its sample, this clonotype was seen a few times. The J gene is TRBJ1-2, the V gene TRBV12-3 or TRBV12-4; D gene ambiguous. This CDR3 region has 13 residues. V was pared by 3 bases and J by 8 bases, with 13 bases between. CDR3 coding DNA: TGTGCCAGCAGTTTGGCCGGGGATTCCGGCTACACCTTC. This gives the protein CASSLAGDSGYTF.